The clone carrying this TCR beta chain was found once. cDNA libraries for TCR alpha and TCR beta, carrying sample barcodes and UMIs, came from 5'RACE with constant-segment primers. Each CDR3 protein gets one entry after TCRdb re-called the 5' RACE reads with MiXCR. The table records 400,000 to 550,000 distinct CDR3 sequences, roughly 25% of them present only once. These data are taken from a study of T-cell memory formation after mild COVID-19. The germline V gene has CDR1 SQVTM and CDR2 ANQGSEA. There are 13 residues in the CDR3. V gave up 5 bases and J gave up 4 bases; unmatched junction bases: 4. This receptor was identified in an adult woman who had mild COVID-19 (a few samples of this study predate the infection). Cell type and time point are not known. The V call is TRBV29-1, the J call TRBJ2-2; the match to TRBD1 covers 7 bases. The sample taken for sequencing was PBMCs or a T cell subset sorted from them (not recorded which). Written as DNA, the CDR3 is TGCAGCGTTACTGACAGGGCCACCGGGGAGCTGTTTTTT. Protein product: CSVTDRATGELFF.